The sequence of this T cell receptor beta chain was determined in a study of blood T cell repertoires in COVID-19. Produced via immunoSEQ multiplex PCR; TCRdb's table is partial and in-frame only. The data show hundreds of thousands of clones, with 85% to 90% seen just once and around 15% held by the top ten. This CDR3 comprises 14 residues. Germline V lookup: CDR1 SGHVS, CDR2 FQNEAQ. The V gene end was trimmed by 4 bases and the J gene end by 2 bases; junction bases not matched to a gene: 3. Clinical history reported by participants formed the basis on which cohorts were assigned. J is TRBJ2-3 and V is TRBV7-8, with 7 positions matching TRBD2. This receptor was taken from a man younger than 35 who had recovered from COVID-19. Sequencing was carried out using PBMCs or T cells enriched from blood (not recorded which). This CDR3 reads CASSSGLPTDTQYF. Written as DNA, the CDR3 is TGTGCCAGCAGCTCGGGACTACCCACAGATACGCAGTATTTT.